Listed here are 28 T cell receptor beta chains from one sample, sequenced in a study of lymphopenia after photon versus proton radiotherapy. The method was immunoSEQ multiplex PCR; TCRdb's version includes in-frame clones alone and lacks a portion of them. The table lists 35,000 to 45,000 clones, approximately 81% of them singletons. This material consisted of peripheral blood, taken from a patient treated with photon-based radiotherapy. Receptors originate from a man aged 50 to 60 with gastric cancer.

The rearrangement uses TRBV28 and TRBJ1-5; maybe TRBD1 (6 bases). The CDR3 is made up of 12 amino acids. Between the trimmed V and J ends, which lost 5 bases and 9 bases, there was a span of 11 bases. Germline CDR1 reads MDHEN; CDR2 reads SYDVKM. The CDR3 region is CASSPQGWPQHF. DNA of the CDR3: TGTGCCAGCAGTCCTCAGGGGTGGCCCCAGCATTTT.

V gene TRBV18 combines with J gene TRBJ1-5; unclear D gene. Germline loops: CDR1 KGHSH, CDR2 LQKENI. CDR3 length: 13 residues. With 0 bases removed from V and 8 bases from J, the gap between germline ends came to 8 bases. The CDR3 is CASSPPRGEPQHF. The DNA for the CDR3 is TGTGCCAGCTCACCACCAAGAGGAGAGCCCCAGCATTTT.

This chain joins TRBV6-5 and TRBJ1-1, with a possible D match to TRBD1 (6 bases). The germline V gene has CDR1 MNHEY and CDR2 SVGAGI. V was trimmed by 0 bases and J by 2 bases, leaving 10 bases between them. CDR3 size: 15 residues. The CDR3 coding sequence is TGTGCCAGCAGTTACTCCCAAGGGGGAAACACTGAAGCTTTCTTT. Encoded protein: CASSYSQGGNTEAFF.

CDR3 protein: CSVETASTDTQYF. The DNA for the CDR3 is TGCAGCGTTGAGACAGCTAGCACAGATACGCAGTATTTT. J is TRBJ2-3 and V is TRBV29-1; weak D call: TRBD1 (5 bases). The V end lost 3 bases, the J end lost 0 bases, and 7 bases lay between the germline ends. Germline lookup yields CDR1 SQVTM and CDR2 ANQGSEA. CDR3 size: 13 residues.

V gene TRBV30 combines with J gene TRBJ1-2; 8 nucleotides align to TRBD1. V gave up 4 bases and J gave up 4 bases; unmatched junction bases: 8. Germline V gene sequence: CDR1 GTSNPN, CDR2 SVGIG (reference sequence). CDR3 length equals 14 residues. The CDR3 DNA sequence: TGTGCCTGGACATTCGGGACAGGAAGCTATGGCTACACCTTC. This codes for CAWTFGTGSYGYTF.

This clone has only one observation. The genes are TRBV6-5 and TRBJ2-2, with 7 bases aligning to TRBD1. Germline V gives CDR1 MNHEY, CDR2 SVGAGI. There are 15 residues in the CDR3. The ends lost 0 bases at V and 6 bases at J; junction bases unmatched: 4. The CDR3: CASSYSRQGPGELFF. In DNA form, the CDR3 reads TGTGCCAGCAGTTACTCGAGACAGGGCCCCGGGGAGCTGTTTTTT.

J is TRBJ2-5 and V is TRBV28, with 7 positions matching TRBD1. The CDR3 is 13 residues long. From germline, CDR1 is MDHEN and CDR2 SYDVKM. J lost 5 bases, V lost 3 bases, and 3 bases had no gene match. In DNA form, the CDR3 reads TGTGCCAGCAGTTTCGGACAGGTGGAGACCCAGTACTTC. Its protein product is CASSFGQVETQYF.

The chain is built from TRBV7-9 and TRBJ2-5, with TRBD2 as a possible D gene (6 bases). The CDR3 totals 15 residues. CDR1 SEHNR and CDR2 FQNEAQ come from the germline V gene (reference sequence). Trimming shortened V by 1 base and J by 11 bases, and 20 bases separated the two germline ends. The CDR3 region is CASSLGGAQMREQYF. CDR3 nucleotide sequence: TGTGCCAGCAGCTTAGGCGGGGCGCAGATGAGGGAGCAGTACTTC.

The chain has TRBV25-1 and TRBJ2-7, with 8 nucleotides matching TRBD2. The germline CDR1 and CDR2 sequences are MGHDK and SYGVNS. The V gene end was trimmed by 2 bases and the J gene end by 3 bases; junction bases not matched to a gene: 0. This CDR3 contains 13 residues. In DNA form, the CDR3 reads TGTGCCAGCAGTGAACTAGCGGGCTACGAGCAGTACTTC. This codes for CASSELAGYEQYF.

This clone was seen a single time. The chain recombines TRBV7-9 with TRBJ1-1, with 9 bases that match TRBD1. This CDR3 comprises 15 residues. Looked up from germline, CDR1 is SEHNR and CDR2 is FQNEAQ (reference sequence). V shed 1 base, J shed 4 bases, and the junction held 4 bases outside the gene matches. Here the CDR3 reads CASSLVEGQGTEAFF. The DNA for the CDR3 is TGTGCCAGCAGCTTAGTCGAGGGACAGGGCACTGAAGCTTTCTTT.

The J gene is TRBJ1-1, the V gene TRBV27; possibly TRBD1 for D (5 bases). CDR1 and CDR2 from the germline V gene are MNHEY and SMNVEV (reference sequence). The V and J ends lost 6 bases and 3 bases respectively, with 8 bases between them. The CDR3 loop spans 12 amino acids. The CDR3 DNA reads TGTGCCAGCAGGGGACCCTACACTGAAGCTTTCTTT. It codes for CASRGPYTEAFF.

V usage is TRBV29-1 and J usage is TRBJ2-5; TRBD1 might be the D (6 bases). The CDR3 is 12 amino acids. Trimming stripped 6 bases from V and 2 bases from J, with 10 bases between. Germline V gene sequence: CDR1 SQVTM, CDR2 ANQGSEA. The CDR3 nucleotides read TGCAGCGTGGGACATGGGCAAGAGACCCAGTACTTC. Its translation is CSVGHGQETQYF.

J is TRBJ1-2 and V is TRBV5-4; TRBD1 agrees at 8 bases. Trimming removed 0 bases from V and 7 bases from J; junction bases left unmatched: 11. Germline CDR1 is SGHNT and CDR2 is YYREEE (reference sequence). The CDR3 loop spans 16 amino acids. CDR3 coding DNA: TGTGCCAGCAGCTTGGGGGGGCTGACAGGGGACGGTGGCTACACCTTC. Protein sequence: CASSLGGLTGDGGYTF.

The chain joins TRBV12-5 to TRBJ2-1; 16 bases map to TRBD2. With V trimmed by 4 bases and J by 8 bases, 5 bases remained unmatched. The CDR3 covers 16 residues. Germline assignment: CDR1 LGHNT and CDR2 FRNRAP. The CDR3 sequence is CASGWGLAGGPDEQFF. Written as DNA, the CDR3 is TGTGCTAGTGGTTGGGGACTAGCGGGAGGGCCGGATGAGCAGTTCTTC.

This sequence joins TRBV6-5 and TRBJ2-1; D tentatively fits TRBD1 or TRBD2 (5 bases each). The V and J ends lost 5 bases and 4 bases respectively, with 12 bases between them. The CDR3 is 14 residues long. Germline V gives CDR1 MNHEY, CDR2 SVGAGI. The CDR3 region has the DNA TGTGCCAGCAGTCCCGGGACGGTTTACAATGAGCAGTTCTTC. It encodes CASSPGTVYNEQFF.

V and J are TRBV5-8 and TRBJ2-3; D possibly matches TRBD1 or TRBD2 (5 bases each). In germline, CDR1 is SGHTS, CDR2 YDEGEE. Trimming removed 1 base from V and 1 base from J, with 16 bases in between. This CDR3 has 17 amino acids. The CDR3 sequence is CASSLFMGEVGTDTQYF. DNA of the CDR3: TGTGCCAGCAGCTTGTTTATGGGGGAAGTTGGCACAGATACGCAGTATTTT. The full variable domain, in which reference TRBV5-8 and TRBJ2-3 provide the parts outside the CDR3, is EAGVTQSPTHLIKTRGQQATLRCSPISGHTSVYWYQQALGLGLQFLLWYDEGEERNRGNFPPRFSGRQFPNYSSELNVNALELEDSALYLCASSLFMGEVGTDTQYFGPGTRLTVL.

This chain uses TRBV29-1 with TRBJ2-7; 14 bases fit TRBD2. Germline CDR1 reads SQVTM; CDR2 reads ANQGSEA. The ends lost 6 bases at V and 4 bases at J; junction bases unmatched: 2. This CDR3 spans 13 amino acids. The DNA of the CDR3 is TGCAGCGTGGGACTAGCGGGAGCTTACGAGCAGTACTTC. Its translation is CSVGLAGAYEQYF.

The V call is TRBV7-2, the J call TRBJ2-7; D might be TRBD2 (6 bases). V was shortened by 3 bases and J by 0 bases, with 12 bases between the two germline ends. Per the germline V gene, CDR1 is SGHTA and CDR2 is FQGNSA. There are 15 residues in the CDR3. The CDR3 DNA is TGTGCCAGCAGCTTTTCTAGCGTGAGCTCCTACGAGCAGTACTTC. This sequence encodes CASSFSSVSSYEQYF.

The CDR3 coding sequence is TGTGCCAGTAGTGTTCCGGGACAGGGGGCTGGGATCTATGGCTACACCTTC. Amino acid sequence: CASSVPGQGAGIYGYTF. This sequence joins TRBV19 and TRBJ1-2; 12 nucleotides align to TRBD1. The germline V gene encodes CDR1 LNHDA and CDR2 SQIVND (reference sequence). The CDR3 runs 17 residues. The ends lost 5 bases at V and 4 bases at J; junction bases unmatched: 11.

V is TRBV18 and J is TRBJ2-3; 10 bases are shared with TRBD1. This CDR3 comprises 16 residues. In germline, CDR1 is KGHSH, CDR2 LQKENI. Losses at the gene ends were 5 bases for V and 4 bases for J; bases not matched to a gene: 9. CDR3 protein: CASSTGTGVVADTQYF. CDR3 in DNA: TGTGCCAGCTCAACCGGGACAGGGGTGGTTGCAGATACGCAGTATTTT.

V gene TRBV30 combines with J gene TRBJ1-1; D ambiguous. CDR3 length equals 14 residues. Germline CDR1 GTSNPN, CDR2 SVGIG (reference sequence). V was shortened by 0 bases and J by 5 bases, with 13 bases between the two germline ends. The DNA of the CDR3 is TGTGCCTGGAGTGTACTGGCAGGTTGGACTGAAGCTTTCTTT. This sequence encodes CAWSVLAGWTEAFF.

This clone was seen more than once but under ten times. This chain joins TRBV7-9 and TRBJ1-2; possible D gene TRBD1, 5 bases. CDR1 and CDR2 (germline): SEHNR, FQNEAQ (reference sequence). V was clipped by 5 bases and J by 3 bases, with 13 bases between them. There are 14 residues in the CDR3. CDR3 sequence reads: CASSIPGVDYGYTF. DNA of the CDR3: TGTGCCAGCAGCATTCCGGGGGTAGACTATGGCTACACCTTC. The whole variable domain, remainder taken from reference TRBV7-9 and TRBJ1-2, is DTGVSQNPRHKITKRGQNVTFRCDPISEHNRLYWYRQTLGQGPEFLTYFQNEAQLEKSRLLSDRFSAERPKGSFSTLEIQRTEQGDSAMYLCASSIPGVDYGYTFGSGTRLTVV.

CDR3 nucleotides: TGTGCCAGCAGCTTGGGAGGGGACCCCACAGATACGCAGTATTTT. Translated, it gives CASSLGGDPTDTQYF. V is TRBV5-8 and J is TRBJ2-3; D possibly uses TRBD1 or TRBD2 (5 bases each). The CDR3 is 15 residues long. V was trimmed by 0 bases and J by 2 bases, leaving 10 bases between them. Germline-derived CDR1 and CDR2 are SGHTS and YDEGEE.

The chain recombines TRBV2 with TRBJ2-1; 10 bases line up with TRBD2. CDR1 and CDR2 from the germline V gene are SNHLY and FYNNEI. V dropped 6 bases and J dropped 5; count of bases not matched to a gene: 19. This CDR3 is 19 amino acids long. The chain's CDR3 is CASRQGIGTSGTGDNEQFF. Here the CDR3 DNA reads TGTGCCAGCAGGCAGGGGATTGGTACTAGCGGGACGGGCGACAATGAGCAGTTCTTC.

The sample holds a few counts of this clone. V and J are TRBV18 and TRBJ2-2; 7 bases align to TRBD2. The CDR3 is made up of 16 amino acids. The germline V gene encodes CDR1 KGHSH and CDR2 LQKENI. V was clipped by 0 bases and J by 10 bases; unmatched bases: 11. The chain's CDR3 is CASSPPGGSGREELFF. The CDR3 region has the DNA TGTGCCAGCTCACCACCTGGCGGGAGTGGGAGAGAGGAGCTGTTTTTT.

V usage is TRBV19 and J usage is TRBJ1-5; maybe TRBD1 (5 bases). The CDR3 spans 15 residues. The germline CDR1 and CDR2 sequences are LNHDA and SQIVND (reference sequence). Trimming stripped 7 bases from V and 6 bases from J, with 19 bases between. The CDR3 coding sequence is TGTGCCAGTAAGGTCGGGAGAAGAGGGGCTCAGCCCCAGCATTTT. Translated: CASKVGRRGAQPQHF.

The gene calls are TRBV6-4 and TRBJ2-1, with D maybe TRBD2 (5 bases). The CDR3 length is 14 residues. CDR1 MRHNA and CDR2 SNTAGT come from the germline V gene. Trimming took 8 bases from V and 3 from J, leaving 14 bases between them. CDR3 nucleotides: TGTGCCAGCTCCCCCGAAGCGGACTACAATGAGCAGTTCTTC. Protein sequence: CASSPEADYNEQFF.

The chain is built from TRBV12-5 and TRBJ2-7; 7 bases are shared with TRBD1. The CDR3 extends over 11 amino acids. From germline, CDR1 is LGHNT and CDR2 FRNRAP. J lost 3 bases, V lost 7 bases, and 0 bases had no gene match. The CDR3 nucleotides read TGTGCTAGTGCAGGGGGCTACGAGCAGTACTTC. This translates into CASAGGYEQYF. Combining the CDR3 with reference TRBV12-5 and TRBJ2-7 gives the whole variable domain DARVTQTPRHKVTEMGQEVTMRCQPILGHNTVFWYRQTMMQGLELLAYFRNRAPLDDSGMPKDRFSAEMPDATLATLKIQPSEPRDSAVYFCASAGGYEQYFGPGTRLTVT.